The 9 T cell receptor beta chains given below trace back to one sample, sequenced in a study of Ad26.COV2.S vaccination and SARS-CoV-2 variants. Treatment defined: around 19 received Ad26.COV2.S at low or high dose, single or two shots; roughly 5 received placebo; per-sample allocation not given. Specimen acquisition occurred on day 63 following the initial vaccine or placebo injection. The assay was immunoSEQ multiplex PCR, and TCRdb's table has in-frame clones only and misses some. The table shows some 340,000 clones, with about 82% occurring only once. The source material was peripheral blood, sampled in a trial of Ad26.COV2.S vaccine versus placebo. The source of these receptors is a person between 18 and 65 years old who received the Ad26.COV2.S COVID-19 vaccine or a placebo.

V is TRBV29-1 and J is TRBJ2-5; 8 positions match TRBD1. V was clipped by 7 bases and J by 2 bases; unmatched bases: 6. This CDR3 comprises 13 residues. The germline V gene has CDR1 SQVTM and CDR2 ANQGSEA. The CDR3 coding sequence is TGCAGCGGTAACCACAGGGGGCAAGAGACCCAGTACTTC. This gives the protein CSGNHRGQETQYF.

This chain joins TRBV28 and TRBJ1-1; a weak D match, TRBD1 (5 bases). The CDR3 covers 13 residues. Germline-derived CDR1 and CDR2 are MDHEN and SYDVKM. V lost 9 bases and J 0 bases, leaving 11 bases between the germline ends. CDR3 coding DNA: TGTGCCAGTATAGGGGATATGAACACTGAAGCTTTCTTT. It specifies CASIGDMNTEAFF. Full variable domain (missing parts from reference TRBV28 and TRBJ1-1): DVKVTQSSRYLVKRTGEKVFLECVQDMDHENMFWYRQDPGLGLRLIYFSYDVKMKEKGDIPEGYSVSREKKERFSLILESASTNQTSMYLCASIGDMNTEAFFGQGTRLTVV.

The rearrangement joins TRBV10-3 to TRBJ1-6; 8 positions agree with TRBD1. With 0 bases clipped from V and 9 bases from J, the junction kept 4 bases outside the gene matches. The germline gives CDR1 ENHRY, CDR2 SYGVKD. The CDR3 has 15 amino acids. CDR3 in DNA: TGTGCCATCAGTGAGTCGGACAGGGAAAGTTCACCCCTCCACTTT. It yields the protein CAISESDRESSPLHF.

V is TRBV6-4 and J is TRBJ2-3; 8 nucleotides match TRBD1. With 4 bases clipped from V and 3 bases from J, the junction kept 6 bases outside the gene matches. The CDR3 contains 15 residues. Germline CDR1 reads MRHNA; CDR2 reads SNTAGT. CDR3 nucleotides: TGTGCCAGCAGTGTGGCGGGACAGGTGACAGATACGCAGTATTTT. It yields the protein CASSVAGQVTDTQYF.

The chain has TRBV5-1 and TRBJ2-7; D is uncertain. Germline assignment: CDR1 SGHRS and CDR2 YFSETQ. The length of the CDR3 is 11 residues. The V and J ends lost 0 bases and 6 bases respectively, with 4 bases between them. The CDR3 DNA sequence: TGCGCCAGCAGCTTGGGCCCCGAGCAGTACTTC. The encoded protein is CASSLGPEQYF.

The chain couples TRBV28 to TRBJ1-4; D may be TRBD1 (5 bases). From germline, CDR1 is MDHEN and CDR2 SYDVKM. The CDR3 is made up of 12 amino acids. Deletions cut 6 bases from V and 3 bases from J, with 5 bases between. The CDR3 loop is CASRTANEKLFF. CDR3 nucleotide sequence: TGTGCCAGCAGGACAGCTAATGAAAAACTGTTTTTT.

The rearrangement links TRBV28 to TRBJ2-3, with TRBD2 identical over 7 bases. The CDR3 covers 13 residues. With V trimmed by 7 bases and J by 5 bases, 6 bases remained unmatched. Germline assignment: CDR1 MDHEN and CDR2 SYDVKM. In nucleotides, the CDR3 is TGTGCCAGCACCGGACTAGAACGAGATACGCAGTATTTT. This translates into CASTGLERDTQYF.

The CDR3 spells CASSLSGGTYEKLFF. The DNA for the CDR3 is TGTGCCAGCAGCTTAAGTGGCGGAACCTATGAAAAACTGTTTTTT. The rearrangement uses TRBV11-2 and TRBJ1-4; D gene uncertain. V lost 2 bases and J lost 6, with 13 bases in between. The CDR3 runs to 15 residues. CDR1 and CDR2 from the germline V gene are SGHAT and FQNNGV.

The chain joins TRBV5-5 to TRBJ2-7, with unresolved D. V lost 0 bases to trimming and J lost 0 bases, with 7 bases between them. The CDR3 covers 14 residues. Looked up from germline, CDR1 is SGHKS and CDR2 is YYEKEE (reference sequence). CDR3 sequence reads: CASSLVASSYEQYF. The CDR3 nucleotides are TGTGCCAGCAGCTTGGTCGCAAGCTCCTACGAGCAGTACTTC.